The 18 T cell receptor beta chains below come from one sample, sequenced in a study of chemoradiotherapy in HPV16-positive cancers (dated by TCRdb to between 2021 and 2023). Libraries came from the immunoSEQ multiplex PCR assay. This is the immuneACCESS table as TCRdb keeps it, with only in-frame sequences that have V and J called. A part of the clones is gone; compared with another copy, unresolved V genes explain less than half, and the rest is unexplained. Counted in this sample were about 29,000 clones; roughly nine tenths of them appeared once. About 20% of the sample is held by the ten biggest clonotypes. The material sequenced was blood, taken from a patient who underwent chemoradiotherapy. Receptors originate from a human donor with HPV-associated anogenital cancer.

This rearrangement joins TRBV28 to TRBJ1-4; 7 bases fit TRBD1. There are 16 residues in the CDR3. Germline-derived CDR1 and CDR2 are MDHEN and SYDVKM. Losses at the gene ends were 7 bases for V and 5 bases for J; bases not matched to a gene: 13. This CDR3 is CASTTFGTELNEKLFF. DNA for the CDR3: TGTGCCAGCACTACTTTCGGGACAGAATTAAATGAAAAACTGTTTTTT.

CDR3 sequence (DNA): TGTGCCATCAGCCTAAATAGCGGATACACAGATACGCAGTATTTT. Protein product: CAISLNSGYTDTQYF. The chain has TRBV10-3 and TRBJ2-3; D may be TRBD2 (6 bases). CDR1 and CDR2 from the germline V gene are ENHRY and SYGVKD. The CDR3 runs 15 residues. V gave up 6 bases and J gave up 2 bases, with 15 bases separating them.

The CDR3 nucleotides are TGTGCCAGCAGCGCCCTGGACAGGGTAGCCACCTTC. Translated: CASSALDRVATF. This rearrangement joins TRBV7-3 to TRBJ1-2; 8 nucleotides match TRBD1. The V gene's germline CDR1 is SGHTA and CDR2 FQGTGA. The CDR3 sequence is 12 residues long. Unmatched junction bases numbered 9, after V lost 5 bases and J lost 13 bases.

CDR3 DNA: TGCGCCAGCAGCCAACCAAACAGAGGGTTGGGCAATCAGCCCCAGCATTTT. Protein sequence: CASSQPNRGLGNQPQHF. This rearrangement joins TRBV4-1 to TRBJ1-5; D is unresolved. The germline V gene encodes CDR1 MGHRA and CDR2 YSYEKL. V was shortened by 2 bases and J by 2 bases, with 16 bases between the two germline ends. The CDR3 is made up of 17 amino acids.

The rearrangement joins TRBV5-5 to TRBJ1-4; a possible D gene is TRBD1 (5 bases). There are 15 residues in the CDR3. Trimming removed 0 bases at V and 5 bases at J, with 11 bases between. Germline CDR1 is SGHKS and CDR2 is YYEKEE (reference sequence). The CDR3 reads CASSLVGRENEKLFF. The DNA of the CDR3 is TGTGCCAGCAGCTTGGTCGGCAGGGAAAATGAAAAACTGTTTTTT.

This clone was counted once. The chain combines TRBV5-1 with TRBJ2-5; the D gene is possibly TRBD2 (6 bases). This CDR3 spans 15 amino acids. The V and J ends lost 4 bases and 2 bases respectively, with 15 bases between them. Germline assignment: CDR1 SGHRS and CDR2 YFSETQ. The CDR3 region is CASSPEGGAQETQYF. CDR3 nucleotide sequence: TGCGCCAGCAGCCCCGAGGGCGGGGCGCAAGAGACCCAGTACTTC.

The rearrangement joins TRBV20-1 to TRBJ1-2; no firm D call. This CDR3 has 10 residues. Trimming removed 6 bases from V and 7 bases from J, with 9 bases in between. Germline values: CDR1 DFQATT, CDR2 SNEGSKA (reference sequence). The CDR3 is CSADVRGYTF. In DNA form, the CDR3 reads TGCAGTGCGGACGTACGTGGCTACACCTTC.

This CDR3 is CASSPTGVSYEQYF. The CDR3 nucleotides are TGCGCCAGCAGCCCTACAGGCGTCTCCTACGAGCAGTACTTC. The gene calls are TRBV4-1 and TRBJ2-7; a possible D gene is TRBD1 (5 bases). This CDR3 spans 14 amino acids. Per the germline V gene, CDR1 is MGHRA and CDR2 is YSYEKL. V was shortened by 4 bases and J by 0 bases, with 10 bases between the two germline ends.

The genes are TRBV6-5 and TRBJ2-3; D is unresolved. CDR3 size: 11 residues. With 2 bases removed from V and 14 bases from J, the gap between germline ends came to 11 bases. CDR1 is MNHEY and CDR2 is SVGAGI in the germline V gene. CDR3: CASSYGPVSYF. The DNA for the CDR3 is TGTGCCAGCAGTTACGGGCCAGTATCGTATTTT.

The V and J genes are TRBV30 and TRBJ1-5; perhaps TRBD1 as D (5 bases). V lost 3 bases to trimming and J lost 7 bases, with 10 bases between them. The CDR3 sequence is 12 residues long. From germline, CDR1 is GTSNPN and CDR2 SVGIG (reference sequence). The CDR3 nucleotides read TGTGCCTGGAGCCGGACAAGCCAGCCCCAGCATTTT. This codes for CAWSRTSQPQHF.

The chain couples TRBV2 to TRBJ2-7; the D gene is possibly TRBD1 (5 bases). This CDR3 comprises 13 residues. V lost 10 bases and J 2 bases, leaving 15 bases between the germline ends. Germline V gene data show CDR1 as SNHLY and CDR2 as FYNNEI. This chain's CDR3 is CATWQGTPYEQYF. For the CDR3, the DNA is TGTGCCACCTGGCAGGGTACTCCCTACGAGCAGTACTTC.

V usage is TRBV9 and J usage is TRBJ2-2; D may be TRBD2 (6 bases). CDR1 SGDLS and CDR2 YYNGEE come from the germline V gene. The CDR3 is 14 amino acids. Between the trimmed V and J ends, which lost 0 bases and 7 bases, there was a span of 10 bases. For the CDR3, the DNA is TGTGCCAGCAGCGTAGGCGGGGCTTTCGGGGAGCTGTTTTTT. Translation gives CASSVGGAFGELFF.

The chain combines TRBV5-1 with TRBJ2-6; D not resolved. This CDR3 spans 13 amino acids. Trimming removed 0 bases at V and 4 bases at J, with 2 bases between. CDR1 and CDR2 from the germline V gene are SGHRS and YFSETQ. This CDR3 reads CASSLAGANVLTF. CDR3 nucleotides: TGCGCCAGCAGCTTGGCCGGGGCCAACGTCCTGACTTTC.

This sequence joins TRBV7-9 and TRBJ2-7; D is possibly TRBD1 or TRBD2 (5 bases each). Germline-derived CDR1 and CDR2 are SEHNR and FQNEAQ (reference sequence). The CDR3 loop spans 16 amino acids. V lost 1 base and J 6 bases, leaving 19 bases between the germline ends. For the CDR3, the DNA is TGTGCCAGCAGCTTAGGGAACCGGGACCAACCCCTCGAGCAGTACTTC. Amino acids: CASSLGNRDQPLEQYF.

The chain carries TRBV27 and TRBJ1-1; 8 bases align to TRBD1. CDR1 is MNHEY and CDR2 is SMNVEV in the germline V gene (reference sequence). The CDR3 runs 14 residues. J gave up 6 bases and V 6 bases, and 9 bases lay outside the gene matches. The CDR3 is CASSKQGVSAEAFF. CDR3 bases: TGTGCCAGCAGCAAACAGGGGGTATCAGCTGAAGCTTTCTTT.

The V and J genes are TRBV6-1 and TRBJ2-3; TRBD2 matches 10 bases. This CDR3 is built from 15 residues. Unmatched junction bases numbered 11, after V lost 8 bases and J lost 6 bases. The germline gives CDR1 MNHNS, CDR2 SASEGT. The CDR3 here is CASPGWLAGEDTQYF. The DNA of the CDR3 is TGTGCCAGCCCTGGTTGGCTAGCGGGGGAGGATACGCAGTATTTT.

The chain combines TRBV28 with TRBJ1-1; D unresolved. The CDR3 extends over 15 amino acids. Germline V lookup: CDR1 MDHEN, CDR2 SYDVKM. The V and J ends lost 3 bases and 0 bases respectively, with 11 bases between them. The CDR3 DNA is TGTGCCAGCAGTTTTAGTCGGCAAATGAACACTGAAGCTTTCTTT. Translating it yields CASSFSRQMNTEAFF.

This chain joins TRBV2 and TRBJ2-7; a weak D match, TRBD2 (6 bases). V dropped 4 bases and J dropped 3 bases, with 10 bases sitting between them. Looked up from germline, CDR1 is SNHLY and CDR2 is FYNNEI. The CDR3 is made up of 13 amino acids. CDR3: CASSGDLSYEQYF. In DNA form, the CDR3 reads TGTGCCAGCAGTGGGGACTTAAGCTACGAGCAGTACTTC.